This entry concerns a single T cell receptor (beta chain). Its antigen remains unidentified. This record comes from a study of a mutant IDH1 vaccine in newly diagnosed glioma. The time point: week 47, end of study. Vaccination used 300 ug of mutant IDH1 20-mer peptide per dose, with topical imiquimod. Clones were read by immunoSEQ multiplex PCR, and TCRdb kept only the in-frame ones, dropping some. Of more than 50,000 clones in the sample, about two thirds are singletons; the top ten hold more than 4.5%. The CDR3 length is 12 residues. With 10 bases clipped from V and 6 bases from J, the junction kept 7 bases outside the gene matches. Germline CDR1 is SEHNR and CDR2 is FQNEAQ (reference sequence).

The TCR comes from a middle-aged man with glioma. Some clones in this sample may be carry-over from other donors' samples. Here the sequenced sample was peripheral blood mononuclear cells (PBMCs), taken from a glioma patient whose treatment included an IDH1 peptide vaccine. V usage is TRBV7-9 and J usage is TRBJ2-3; 7 nucleotides agree with TRBD2. CDR3 sequence (DNA): TGTGCCACACTTGGGGGAGGGGATACGCAGTATTTT. Translating it yields CATLGGGDTQYF.